These 18 T cell receptor beta chains originate from one sample sequenced in a study of cytomegalovirus exposure and HLA in healthy donors. PCR primers comprised 60 Vbeta and 13 Jbeta primers. Assay used: immunoSEQ multiplex PCR; TCRdb lists only in-frame clones, some missing. The sample yields 180,000 or so clones, approximately 78% seen once. The sequencing sample was made of PBMCs. The origin of the receptors is a woman between 50 and 59 years old in good health and CMV-seropositive.

CDR3 protein: CASSRQGATEAFF. CDR3 in DNA: TGCGCCAGCAGCCGACAGGGGGCCACTGAAGCTTTCTTT. The chain couples TRBV4-3 to TRBJ1-1; 10 bases line up with TRBD1. The V segment lost 4 bases and the J segment 4 bases; nucleotides outside the gene matches: 0. Germline V gene data show CDR1 as LGHNA and CDR2 as YSLEER. The CDR3 is made up of 13 amino acids.

This rearrangement joins TRBV4-1 to TRBJ1-6, with D possibly TRBD1 on 5 matching bases. CDR3 length equals 17 residues. With 1 base removed from V and 5 bases from J, the gap between germline ends came to 15 bases. CDR1 and CDR2 (germline): MGHRA, YSYEKL. The CDR3 protein is CASSQASLMTDNSPLHF. The CDR3 bases are TGCGCCAGCAGCCAAGCCTCACTGATGACAGATAATTCACCCCTCCACTTT.

The chain carries TRBV27 and TRBJ2-7, with TRBD2 matching 9 bases. V shed 5 bases and J 5 bases; nucleotides not matched to a gene: 7. CDR1 is MNHEY, CDR2 SMNVEV, per germline (reference sequence). The CDR3 sequence is 14 residues long. Here the CDR3 reads CASSRGGGRNEQYF. In DNA, the CDR3 is TGTGCCAGCAGTCGCGGGGGGGGACGCAACGAGCAGTACTTC.

This clone turned up a few times. The J gene is TRBJ2-5, the V gene TRBV6-5; D gene ambiguous. Trimming left V 0 bases short and J 5 bases short, with 10 bases between. Germline V CDR1 and CDR2: MNHEY, SVGAGI. The CDR3 extends over 14 amino acids. Written as DNA, the CDR3 is TGTGCCAGCAGTTACTCGGTCGGTTTGGAGACCCAGTACTTC. Protein sequence: CASSYSVGLETQYF.

The chain has TRBV28 and TRBJ1-6; 10 positions match TRBD1. Germline V CDR1 and CDR2: MDHEN, SYDVKM. The CDR3 is made up of 15 amino acids. V trimming: 6 bases; J trimming: 7 bases; junction bases outside the gene matches: 6. Here the CDR3 reads CASSAGDRGNSPLHF. The DNA of the CDR3 is TGTGCCAGCAGCGCGGGGGACAGGGGAAATTCACCCCTCCACTTT.

This rearrangement joins TRBV9 to TRBJ2-3; no clear D gene. V shed 3 bases and J shed 9 bases, with 11 bases lying between them. The germline gives CDR1 SGDLS, CDR2 YYNGEE. The CDR3 has 12 residues. The CDR3 sequence: CASSALGGTQYF. The DNA of the CDR3 is TGTGCCAGCAGCGCCCTCGGCGGCACGCAGTATTTT.

The V gene is TRBV6-5, the J gene TRBJ2-1; TRBD2 matches at 9 bases. J lost 10 bases, V lost 7 bases, and 11 bases had no gene match. The CDR3 has 14 residues. CDR1 and CDR2 from the germline V gene are MNHEY and SVGAGI. In nucleotides, the CDR3 is TGTGCCAGCATCCGCCTAGCGGGGACGGGGGAGCAGTTCTTC. Residues: CASIRLAGTGEQFF.

This chain's CDR3 is CATSPWTGVLSPLHF. DNA of the CDR3: TGTGCCACCAGCCCTTGGACAGGGGTCCTTTCACCCCTCCACTTT. The chain recombines TRBV15 with TRBJ1-6; TRBD1 aligns across 9 bases. Losses at the gene ends were 5 bases for V and 9 bases for J; bases not matched to a gene: 8. The CDR3 sequence is 15 residues long. CDR1 and CDR2 from the germline V gene are LNHNV and YYDKDF (reference sequence).

The J gene is TRBJ2-7, the V gene TRBV5-1, with 11 nucleotides matching TRBD2. Germline loops: CDR1 SGHRS, CDR2 YFSETQ. This CDR3 comprises 15 residues. After removal of 5 bases from V and 4 bases from J, the junction contained 8 bases not matched to a gene. CDR3 nucleotides: TGCGCCAGCAGGTTGACTAGCGGGATCGGGTACGAGCAGTACTTC. This gives the protein CASRLTSGIGYEQYF.

The chain has TRBV5-1 and TRBJ2-2, with D uncertain. V dropped 5 bases and J dropped 8 bases, with 16 bases sitting between them. Germline V lookup: CDR1 SGHRS, CDR2 YFSETQ. The CDR3 covers 14 residues. Here the CDR3 DNA reads TGCGCCAGCAGGACCAATCCAGCGTCTGGGGAGCTGTTTTTT. Its protein is CASRTNPASGELFF. Variable domain in full (rest from reference TRBV5-1 and TRBJ2-2): KAGVTQTPRYLIKTRGQQVTLSCSPISGHRSVSWYQQTPGQGLQFLFEYFSETQRNKGNFPGRFSGRQFSNSRSEMNVSTLELGDSALYLCASRTNPASGELFFGEGSRLTVL.

This chain connects TRBV6-1 to TRBJ1-1, with D uncertain. This CDR3 contains 14 residues. In germline, CDR1 is MNHNS, CDR2 SASEGT. Trimming took 4 bases from V and 0 from J, leaving 9 bases between them. The CDR3 is CASSGNQMNTEAFF. The CDR3 nucleotides are TGTGCCAGCAGTGGAAACCAGATGAACACTGAAGCTTTCTTT.

The V gene is TRBV28, the J gene TRBJ2-3; 11 bases match TRBD2. V lost 6 bases, J lost 2 bases, and 13 bases stayed unmatched. The CDR3 has 18 amino acids. Looked up from germline, CDR1 is MDHEN and CDR2 is SYDVKM. CDR3 bases: TGTGCCAGCAGCACAGCCCTTTCACTAGCGGGGGACACAGATACGCAGTATTTT. As protein: CASSTALSLAGDTDTQYF.

This chain uses TRBV15 with TRBJ2-2; perhaps TRBD1 as D (6 bases). The germline CDR1 and CDR2 sequences are LNHNV and YYDKDF (reference sequence). This CDR3 comprises 16 residues. Trimming pared 8 bases from V and 1 base from J, leaving 17 bases between. CDR3: CATQGGRAGNTGELFF. DNA of the CDR3: TGTGCCACCCAAGGGGGTAGGGCGGGGAACACCGGGGAGCTGTTTTTT.

The chain is built from TRBV6-5 and TRBJ1-3; D is undetermined. The CDR3 covers 15 residues. V was clipped by 5 bases and J by 0 bases, with 11 bases between them. Germline V gives CDR1 MNHEY, CDR2 SVGAGI. DNA of the CDR3: TGTGCCAGCAGTCCCCGGGGAAACTCTGGAAACACCATATATTTT. Its translation: CASSPRGNSGNTIYF.

This sequence joins TRBV10-3 and TRBJ2-5, with 9 bases identical to TRBD1. The J call is doubtful: the DNA matches TRBJ2-7 better. CDR1 is ENHRY, CDR2 SYGVKD, per germline. This CDR3 is 16 amino acids long. The CDR3 reads CAIRGGTGTGTYEQYF. The CDR3 DNA sequence: TGTGCCATCAGGGGAGGAACCGGGACAGGGACCTACGAGCAGTACTTC.

J is TRBJ2-2 and V is TRBV10-3; D uncertain. Trimming shortened V by 8 bases and J by 6 bases, and 16 bases separated the two germline ends. The CDR3 extends over 14 amino acids. Germline loops: CDR1 ENHRY, CDR2 SYGVKD. Here the CDR3 reads CAIGGSHGSGELFF. CDR3 coding DNA: TGTGCCATCGGCGGTAGCCACGGCTCCGGGGAGCTGTTTTTT.

The genes are TRBV6-5 and TRBJ1-2; D perhaps matches TRBD1 (5 bases). Germline V lookup: CDR1 MNHEY, CDR2 SVGAGI. V was shortened by 0 bases and J by 4 bases, with 12 bases between the two germline ends. This CDR3 region has 15 residues. DNA of the CDR3: TGTGCCAGCAGTTACTCCGGGGGGGGTGGCTATGGCTACACCTTC. Residues: CASSYSGGGGYGYTF.

This chain joins TRBV29-1 and TRBJ1-3; D possibly corresponds to TRBD1 (5 bases). Germline V gives CDR1 SQVTM, CDR2 ANQGSEA. The CDR3 is made up of 12 amino acids. This chain's CDR3 is CRGGDSGNTIYF. The CDR3 bases are TGCAGGGGGGGGGACTCTGGAAACACCATATATTTT.